The rows below give T cell receptor beta chains drawn from one sample of a study of cytomegalovirus exposure and HLA in healthy donors. Some clones are missing from TCRdb's copy, which holds only in-frame ones; the method was immunoSEQ multiplex PCR. The table lists under 150,000 clones, about 75% of them singletons. The specimen sequenced was PBMCs. Receptors originate from a woman aged 40-49 years in good health and CMV-seronegative. CDR3s include the opening cysteine and the closing phenylalanine or tryptophan. A D gene is named only where the DNA matches it firmly. A clone size is listed for some rows: how often the clone was seen (once, few, many), or a class if it is expanded.

J gene,clone size,D gene,V gene,CDR3 protein,CDR3 DNA
TRBJ2-7,-,TRBD1,TRBV6-5,CASSPDRSTYEQYF,TGTGCCAGCAGTCCGGACAGGAGCACCTACGAGCAGTACTTC
TRBJ1-5,few,-,TRBV28,CASSSHQVGNQPQHF,TGTGCCAGCAGTTCTCATCAGGTGGGCAATCAGCCCCAGCATTTT
TRBJ1-4,-,-,TRBV5-4,CASSFGGTATNEKLFF,TGTGCCAGCAGCTTTGGAGGAACCGCAACTAATGAAAAACTGTTTTTT
TRBJ1-1,-,-,TRBV29-1,CSVVRNTEAFF,TGCAGCGTTGTTAGGAACACTGAAGCTTTCTTT
TRBJ1-1,-,-,TRBV6-5,CASSRTVNTEAFF,TGTGCCAGCAGTCGGACAGTGAACACTGAAGCTTTCTTT
TRBJ1-1,-,-,TRBV10-1,CASSVGEEAFF,TGCGCCAGCAGTGTGGGAGAAGAAGCTTTCTTT
TRBJ1-2,once,TRBD1,TRBV7-9,CASTKGPDRGGYYGYTF,TGTGCCAGCACTAAGGGGCCTGACAGGGGGGGATACTATGGCTACACCTTC
TRBJ1-6,-,TRBD1,TRBV13,CASSLAGVTGGGFNSPLHF,TGTGCCAGCAGCCTAGCGGGGGTCACAGGGGGCGGTTTTAATTCACCCCTCCACTTT
TRBJ1-2,-,TRBD1,TRBV7-9,CASSVTGVANYGYTF,TGTGCCAGCAGCGTAACAGGGGTGGCTAACTATGGCTACACCTTC
TRBJ1-2,-,-,TRBV30,CAWRPLLFNYGYTF,TGTGCCTGGAGGCCACTGCTTTTTAACTATGGCTACACCTTC
TRBJ2-3,-,TRBD2,TRBV12-5,CASGLGLAGGPGTDTQYF,TGTGCTAGTGGTTTGGGACTAGCGGGGGGGCCCGGGACAGATACGCAGTATTTT
TRBJ1-1,few,TRBD1,TRBV29-1,CSALGQGGTEAFF,TGCAGCGCTTTGGGACAGGGTGGGACTGAAGCTTTCTTT
TRBJ2-2,-,-,TRBV27,CASSLYSLNTGELFF,TGTGCCAGCAGTTTATACTCCCTGAACACCGGGGAGCTGTTTTTT
TRBJ2-1,-,TRBD1,TRBV13,CASSPKTGYRNEQFF,TGTGCCAGCAGCCCAAAGACAGGGTATCGGAATGAGCAGTTCTTC
TRBJ2-1,-,TRBD2,TRBV5-6,CASSLTSGVYNEQFF,TGTGCCAGCAGCTTAACTAGCGGGGTATACAATGAGCAGTTCTTC
TRBJ2-2,once,-,TRBV6-5,CASSAMVVGELFF,TGTGCCAGCAGTGCTATGGTTGTCGGGGAGCTGTTTTTT
TRBJ2-4,-,-,TRBV6-5,CASSYLPLAKNIQYF,TGTGCCAGCAGTTACCTTCCTCTAGCCAAAAACATTCAGTACTTC
TRBJ2-7,-,TRBD2,TRBV5-6,CASSPPTSGVGEQYF,TGTGCCAGCAGCCCCCCGACTAGCGGGGTCGGAGAGCAGTACTTC
TRBJ1-1,-,-,TRBV18,CASSQSIDTEAFF,TGTGCCAGCTCACAATCAATAGACACTGAAGCTTTCTTT
TRBJ1-5,few,-,TRBV11-2,CASSLGLYTTNQPQHF,TGTGCCAGCAGCTTAGGCTTATACACGACTAATCAGCCCCAGCATTTT
TRBJ2-3,-,-,TRBV5-1,CASSLEWGPTDTQYF,TGCGCCAGCAGCTTGGAGTGGGGCCCCACAGATACGCAGTATTTT
TRBJ1-6,-,TRBD1,TRBV7-9,CASSLEGASSPLHF,TGTGCCAGCAGCTTAGAGGGGGCCTCGTCACCCCTCCACTTT
TRBJ2-5,-,TRBD2,TRBV5-1,CATCNGGVQETQYF,TGCGCCACGTGTAACGGGGGGGTTCAAGAGACCCAGTACTTC
TRBJ2-7,-,-,TRBV5-6,CASSSGSRHEQYF,TGTGCCAGCAGTTCCGGGTCCCGCCACGAGCAGTACTTC
TRBJ2-5,-,TRBD2,TRBV7-9,CASSSTGTSGGAVETQYF,TGTGCCAGCAGCTCCACCGGGACTAGCGGGGGGGCCGTAGAGACCCAGTACTTC
TRBJ2-2,-,TRBD1,TRBV6-4,CASRSDRGNTGELFF,TGTGCCAGCAGATCGGACAGGGGGAACACCGGGGAGCTGTTTTTT
TRBJ2-7,once,TRBD1,TRBV9,CASSVEATGGGEQYF,TGTGCCAGCAGCGTAGAGGCTACAGGGGGCGGCGAGCAGTACTTC
TRBJ1-2,once,-,TRBV7-9,CASSLVVTINYGYTF,TGTGCCAGCAGCTTAGTAGTTACGATAAACTATGGCTACACCTTC
TRBJ1-5,-,-,TRBV9,CASSRIRDREGANQPQHF,TGTGCCAGCAGCAGAATCCGGGACCGGGAGGGAGCGAATCAGCCCCAGCATTTT
TRBJ2-3,-,TRBD2,TRBV5-8,CASSQGTGGRTDTQYF,TGTGCCAGCAGCCAAGGAACGGGGGGGAGAACAGATACGCAGTATTTT
TRBJ1-2,-,-,TRBV18,CASSPRDTYGYTF,TGTGCCAGCTCACCCCGGGACACCTATGGCTACACCTTC
TRBJ1-4,-,TRBD1,TRBV2,CASRVGQGAANEKLFF,TGTGCCAGCAGGGTAGGACAGGGGGCGGCTAATGAAAAACTGTTTTTT
TRBJ2-7,-,TRBD1,TRBV7-9,CASSLLGTGSYEQYF,TGTGCCAGCAGCTTACTTGGGACAGGGAGCTACGAGCAGTACTTC
TRBJ2-5,-,-,TRBV18,CASSRGTQETQYF,TGTGCCAGCTCACGGGGGACACAAGAGACCCAGTACTTC
TRBJ1-1,-,TRBD1,TRBV23-1,CATQSGAGQKNTEAFF,TGCGCCACCCAGTCAGGTGCGGGACAGAAGAACACTGAAGCTTTCTTT
TRBJ1-1,-,TRBD1,TRBV5-1,CASSPGTGGTEAFF,TGCGCCAGCAGCCCGGGGACAGGGGGCACTGAAGCTTTCTTT
TRBJ2-1,-,-,TRBV7-3,CASSELTGYSYNEQFF,TGTGCCAGCAGCGAGTTGACTGGATACTCCTACAATGAGCAGTTCTTC
TRBJ1-6,-,-,TRBV14,CASSHKEGQNSPLHF,TGTGCCAGCAGCCATAAAGAAGGACAGAATTCACCCCTCCACTTT
TRBJ1-2,-,-,TRBV6-1,CASIYGTDTNYGYTF,TGTGCCAGCATCTACGGGACTGACACTAACTATGGCTACACCTTC
TRBJ2-5,-,TRBD2,TRBV7-2,CASSLAPDTSGGATQETQYF,TGTGCCAGCAGCCTAGCTCCGGACACTAGCGGGGGAGCTACCCAAGAGACCCAGTACTTC
TRBJ2-7,-,-,TRBV6-1,CASSGASAGSYEQYF,TGTGCCAGCAGTGGGGCGAGTGCGGGTTCCTACGAGCAGTACTTC
TRBJ2-3,-,-,TRBV15,CATSITPPRADTQYF,TGTGCCACCAGCATTACCCCCCCCAGGGCAGATACGCAGTATTTT
TRBJ2-5,-,-,TRBV2,CASRLDRLQETQYF,TGTGCCAGCAGGTTGGACAGACTCCAAGAGACCCAGTACTTC
TRBJ1-2,-,-,TRBV9,CASSDPLWGSYGYTF,TGTGCCAGCAGCGACCCCCTTTGGGGCAGCTATGGCTACACCTTC
TRBJ2-5,-,TRBD2,TRBV10-3,CAIKGLQETQYF,TGTGCCATCAAGGGACTACAAGAGACCCAGTACTTC
TRBJ2-6,-,-,TRBV7-8,CASSHLGSGANVLTF,TGTGCCAGCAGCCACCTAGGCTCTGGGGCCAACGTCCTGACTTTC
TRBJ1-5,-,-,TRBV19,CASSILGQVNQPQHF,TGTGCCAGTAGTATTTTGGGTCAGGTCAATCAGCCCCAGCATTTT
TRBJ2-1,-,-,TRBV7-6,CASSLGILGGDEQFF,TGTGCCAGCAGCTTAGGGATCTTAGGGGGAGATGAGCAGTTCTTC
TRBJ2-5,-,TRBD2,TRBV7-9,CASSYLSGTSGEQETQYF,TGTGCCAGCAGCTACCTATCCGGGACTAGCGGCGAACAAGAGACCCAGTACTTC
TRBJ2-7,-,TRBD1,TRBV4-1,CASSQDPGTATYEQYF,TGCGCCAGCAGCCAAGACCCCGGGACAGCTACCTACGAGCAGTACTTC
TRBJ2-1,few,-,TRBV27,CASSVRDSSYNEQFF,TGTGCCAGCAGTGTGCGGGACAGCTCCTACAATGAGCAGTTCTTC
TRBJ1-3,few,-,TRBV6-5,CASRAGISSGNTIYF,TGTGCCAGCAGGGCAGGGATCTCCTCTGGAAACACCATATATTTT
TRBJ1-2,-,-,TRBV19,CASRASVPTRGYTF,TGTGCCAGTAGGGCTTCGGTGCCAACTAGGGGCTACACCTTC